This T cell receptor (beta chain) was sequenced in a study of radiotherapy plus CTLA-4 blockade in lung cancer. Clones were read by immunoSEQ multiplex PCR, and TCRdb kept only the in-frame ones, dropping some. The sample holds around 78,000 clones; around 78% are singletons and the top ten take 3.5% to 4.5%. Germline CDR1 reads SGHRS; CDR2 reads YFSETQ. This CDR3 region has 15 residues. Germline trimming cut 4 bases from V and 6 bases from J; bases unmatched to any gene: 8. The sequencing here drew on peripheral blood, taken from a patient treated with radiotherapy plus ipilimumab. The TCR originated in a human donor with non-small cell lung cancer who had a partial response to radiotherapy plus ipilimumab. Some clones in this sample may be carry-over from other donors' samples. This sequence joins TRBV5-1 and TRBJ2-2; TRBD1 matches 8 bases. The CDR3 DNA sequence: TGCGCCAGCAGCCTAGGACAGGGTGGGGCCGGGGAGCTGTTTTTT. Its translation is CASSLGQGGAGELFF.